The subject of this entry is one T cell receptor (beta chain). As yet, its antigen is unknown. The germline CDR1 and CDR2 sequences are SQVTM and ANQGSEA. The CDR3 has 14 amino acids. V lost 7 bases to trimming and J lost 7 bases, with 22 bases between them. This entry comes from a study of beta chain features in type 1 diabetes. Study at large: Patients looked much like healthy donors when it came to age, gender and cell yields. General study results and limits: PCR might preferentially amplify shorter templates, equally in patients and controls.

Expressed TCRB transcripts were sequenced, since all the RNA that had been isolated was reverse transcribed. Assay used: immunoSEQ multiplex PCR; TCRdb lists only in-frame clones, some missing. The repertoire consists of hundreds of thousands of clones, with roughly 12% occurring once and the leading ten covering around 0.02%. This TCR was recovered from a young man in good health. Sequences were obtained from naive CD4+ T cells from blood. The J gene is TRBJ1-2, the V gene TRBV29-1, with D possibly matching TRBD1 (5 bases). DNA of the CDR3: TGCAGCGGTGACCTCTTGACAGTTAAAGGTGGCTACACCTTC. This encodes CSGDLLTVKGGYTF.